Listed below are T cell receptor beta chains from one sample, sequenced in a study of molecular identifiers for immune sequencing clone quantification. MiXCR was run by TCRdb on the PCR reads, yielding one entry per CDR3 protein. The table shows 400,000 to 600,000 distinct CDR3 sequences, with about 25% occurring only once. What was sequenced was naive CD8+ T cells from blood, with Jurkat cell RNA spiked in. Source of these receptors: a human donor in good health. Some libraries in this study had Jurkat cell RNA spiked in. CDR3s include the opening cysteine and the closing phenylalanine or tryptophan. D genes are given only for firm matches. Some rows mark clone size as missing; the rest say once, few, many or name a class of expanded clone.

J	length	size	D	V	CDR3
TRBJ2-5	14	many	-	TRBV6-2/TRBV6-3	CASSPAQGSETQYF
TRBJ1-1	14	-	-	TRBV10-3	CAISDEGGGTEAFF
TRBJ2-3	16	-	TRBD2	TRBV27	CASSVGTTRYTDTQYF
TRBJ1-4	16	few	-	TRBV7-9	CASSLGTGTEDEKLFF
TRBJ2-3	14	-	TRBD1	TRBV27	CASRWGQGVDTQYF
TRBJ2-3	16	few	-	TRBV12-3/TRBV12-4	CASSSDADRNQDTQYF
TRBJ2-1	15	-	-	TRBV20-1	CSALTLISSYNEQFF
TRBJ2-3	15	-	TRBD2	TRBV27	CASSYVLAGTDTQYF
TRBJ1-1	13	-	-	TRBV10-2	CASGWGEDTEAFF
TRBJ2-1	12	-	-	TRBV2	CASSDWEDEQFF
TRBJ2-7	14	-	-	TRBV11-2	CASSLAVGGDEQYF
TRBJ1-4	12	few	-	TRBV7-9	CASSYDGLELFF
TRBJ1-1	16	many	-	TRBV28	CASSWARGALNTEAFF
TRBJ1-2	18	-	TRBD1	TRBV4-3	CASSQDSVGQGLIYGYTF
TRBJ1-3	14	-	TRBD1	TRBV7-9	CASSSDRTLNTIYF
TRBJ2-7	14	many	-	TRBV5-1	CASSIYSTSDEQYF
TRBJ2-7	14	many	-	TRBV6-5	CASSRTQAPHEQYF
TRBJ2-3	15	-	TRBD2	TRBV20-1	CSTHGLAGVTDTQYF
TRBJ1-1	15	-	-	TRBV4-3	CASSHLRQDLSEAFF
TRBJ2-1	16	few	-	TRBV7-3	CASSFFPGAQNNEQFF
TRBJ2-5	16	-	-	TRBV4-3	CASSQGPGLELEAQYF
TRBJ1-2	16	-	-	TRBV28	CASSFMGLRTNYGYTF
TRBJ2-1	15	few	TRBD2	TRBV7-3	CASRMGLAGDNEQFF
TRBJ1-5	19	-	-	TRBV6-2/TRBV6-3	CASSYDAFSVGAGNQPQHF
TRBJ2-6	15	many	-	TRBV4-3	CASRPDSSGANVLTF
TRBJ2-7	15	-	-	TRBV18	CASSPPSGARGEQYF
TRBJ2-7	14	many	-	TRBV29-1	CSVVLRDWSYEQYF
TRBJ2-3	15	-	-	TRBV19	CASSIGTLDTDTQYF
TRBJ2-3	17	many	-	TRBV5-6	CASSPEALSRSTDTQYF
TRBJ2-7	13	many	-	TRBV4-2	CASSQVGPYEQYF
TRBJ1-1	13	-	-	TRBV29-1	CSVRGNMKTEAFF
TRBJ2-1	17	few	TRBD1	TRBV4-3	CASSQDTDRGLIHEQFF
TRBJ2-1	14	few	-	TRBV28	CASSFLTTYNEQFF
TRBJ2-7	13	many	TRBD1	TRBV9	CASSGGTVSEQYF
TRBJ2-3	12	many	-	TRBV24-1	CATSDHTDTQYF
TRBJ2-4	18	-	-	TRBV6-6	CASSYPPGRDVDKNIQYF
TRBJ1-1	13	-	-	TRBV20-1	CSASEGWNTEAFF
TRBJ2-5	15	once	TRBD2	TRBV29-1	CSVDLAGGPRETQYF
TRBJ2-4	15	-	TRBD2	TRBV2	CAGRIAGLAKTIQYF
TRBJ1-5	15	-	-	TRBV27	CASSLGRLNNQPQHF
TRBJ2-4	16	few	TRBD2	TRBV15	CATSVGRGTGGNIQYF
TRBJ1-6	10	many	-	TRBV5-8	CASSLDSNHF
TRBJ2-3	16	few	-	TRBV14	CASSQLILASTDTQYF
TRBJ2-5	15	few	TRBD2	TRBV6-2/TRBV6-3	CASRGLAGFQETQYF
TRBJ2-7	14	few	-	TRBV4-3	CASSQEYGTYEQYF
TRBJ1-2	14	-	-	TRBV18	CASSETGRTYGYTF
TRBJ1-1	12	few	-	TRBV5-1	CASSIDSDMVFF
TRBJ1-1	13	few	-	TRBV4-1	CASSPVMTAEAFF
TRBJ2-3	15	few	-	TRBV4-1	CASSQEQGTTDTQYF
TRBJ2-7	16	-	-	TRBV4-2	CASSQTGSVLDYEQYF
TRBJ2-3	19	-	TRBD2	TRBV15	CATSKFGSSGLANTDTQYF